This T cell receptor beta chain stems from a study of blood T cell repertoires in COVID-19. Study-wide context: The origin of the acute and convalescent COVID-19 samples was the United States, Italy and Spain.

Original processing notes: Estimates of nucleated cell counts were drawn from the amplification of reference gene primers. Using immunoSEQ multiplex PCR, the repertoire was profiled, and TCRdb retains in-frame clones only, with some absent. V, J and clone size are taken as reported in that table, and D and trimming were inferred from the DNA itself. The repertoire holds a few hundred thousand clones, with around 84% as singletons. CDR1 SGHRS and CDR2 YFSETQ come from the germline V gene. This CDR3 region has 18 residues. Between the trimmed V and J ends, which lost 0 bases and 4 bases, there was a span of 23 bases. Living in 24 US areas, the participants were between roughly 18 and 89 years of age.

The chain recombines TRBV5-1 with TRBJ2-7; D not resolved. The sequence was obtained from a woman aged 50 to 60 who had recovered from COVID-19. Input material: PBMCs or T cells enriched from blood (not recorded which). Here the CDR3 DNA reads TGCGCCAGCAGCTTGGGCTGGGCAGCCACAACTCAACCATACGAGCAGTACTTC. Its translation: CASSLGWAATTQPYEQYF.